Shown below are 25 T cell receptor beta chains from a single sample sequenced in a study of CD8 T cells in Susac syndrome. A quantity of about 0.5 to 1 ug RNA underwent reverse transcription using random hexamers. MiXCR was run by TCRdb on the immunoSEQ multiplex PCR reads, yielding one entry per CDR3 protein. The data show approximately 170,000 distinct CDR3 sequences, roughly 95% seen once. The sequenced sample consisted of CD4+ T cells from PBMCs. The receptors come from a human donor in good health.

The gene calls are TRBV5-5 and TRBJ2-7; D gene uncertain. Germline V CDR1 and CDR2: SGHKS, YYEKEE (reference sequence). This CDR3 spans 14 amino acids. Between the trimmed V and J ends, which lost 3 bases and 0 bases, there was a span of 10 bases. DNA of the CDR3: TGTGCCAGCAGCTCCAGACCGAGCTCCTACGAGCAGTACTTC. Amino acids: CASSSRPSSYEQYF.

The chain has TRBV9 and TRBJ2-2; the D gene is possibly TRBD2 (5 bases). Germline V CDR1 and CDR2: SGDLS, YYNGEE. V shed 4 bases and J shed 6 bases, with 10 bases lying between them. The CDR3 runs 13 residues. The CDR3 DNA is TGTGCCAGCAGCCTCTGGACTGCCGGGGAGCTGTTTTTT. The encoded protein is CASSLWTAGELFF.

This clonotype was observed once. This chain connects TRBV4-1 to TRBJ1-1; no clear D gene. The CDR3 is 15 amino acids. Looked up from germline, CDR1 is MGHRA and CDR2 is YSYEKL. Trimming pared 5 bases from V and 2 bases from J, leaving 15 bases between. The CDR3 DNA follows: TGCGCCAGCAGCTCCCGGACTGATTTAAACACTGAAGCTTTCTTT. Protein product: CASSSRTDLNTEAFF.

The count of this clonotype is one. The chain links TRBV12-3 or TRBV12-4 to TRBJ1-2, with D possibly TRBD1 on 5 matching bases. This CDR3 spans 14 amino acids. The V gene lost 6 bases and the J gene lost 4 bases, with 15 bases spanning the gap. CDR3 in DNA: TGTGCCAGCAGACCGTTGGACACCCTCTATGGCTACACCTTC. It yields the protein CASRPLDTLYGYTF.

This clonotype occurred once. This chain connects TRBV7-2 to TRBJ2-5; the match to TRBD1 covers 7 bases. Germline loops: CDR1 SGHTA, CDR2 FQGNSA. The CDR3 totals 15 residues. V lost 4 bases and J lost 5; bases outside the gene matches: 10. CDR3 in amino acids: CASSSQQGSRETQYF. The CDR3, as DNA: TGTGCCAGCAGCTCACAACAGGGGTCCCGGGAGACCCAGTACTTC.

V is TRBV5-4 and J is TRBJ2-1; 8 nucleotides align to TRBD2. Germline V lookup: CDR1 SGHNT, CDR2 YYREEE (reference sequence). The CDR3 extends over 15 amino acids. J was trimmed by 1 base and V by 2 bases; bases with no gene match: 2. The CDR3 region is CASSFSGASYNEQFF. The CDR3 nucleotides read TGTGCCAGCAGCTTTAGCGGGGCTTCCTACAATGAGCAGTTCTTC.

The rearrangement joins TRBV20-1 to TRBJ2-3; 7 nucleotides line up with TRBD2. The CDR3 has 14 amino acids. Unmatched junction bases numbered 10, after V lost 6 bases and J lost 4 bases. The germline V gene has CDR1 DFQATT and CDR2 SNEGSKA (reference sequence). In DNA, the CDR3 is TGCAGTGCGGGACCATCAGGGAGGGCAGATACGCAGTATTTT. This encodes CSAGPSGRADTQYF.

In its sample, this clonotype was seen once. The chain joins TRBV18 to TRBJ2-2, with D perhaps being TRBD1 or TRBD2 (6 bases each). CDR1 and CDR2 from the germline V gene are KGHSH and LQKENI. This CDR3 has 16 residues. V dropped 1 base and J dropped 3 bases, with 12 bases sitting between them. This chain's CDR3 is CASSPQGGGDTGELFF. CDR3 DNA: TGTGCCAGCTCACCACAAGGAGGGGGAGACACCGGGGAGCTGTTTTTT. Looking up the rest from reference TRBV18 and TRBJ2-2 gives the full variable domain: NAGVMQNPRHLVRRRGQEARLRCSPMKGHSHVYWYRQLPEEGLKFMVYLQKENIIDESGMPKERFSAEFPKEGPSILRIQQVVRGDSAAYFCASSPQGGGDTGELFFGEGSRLTVL.

J is TRBJ1-6 and V is TRBV6-5; D gene unclear. Germline V gene lookup returns CDR1 MNHEY and CDR2 SVGAGI. V was pared by 8 bases and J by 4 bases, with 9 bases between. There are 13 residues in the CDR3. Here the CDR3 DNA reads TGTGCCAGCGGGGAGGCTTATAATTCACCCCTCCACTTT. Protein sequence: CASGEAYNSPLHF.

J is TRBJ1-2 and V is TRBV5-6; TRBD1 is a possible D gene (5 bases). Germline V CDR1 and CDR2: SGHDT, YYEEEE. This CDR3 is built from 13 residues. V lost 6 bases to trimming and J lost 2 bases, with 11 bases between them. The CDR3, as DNA: TGTGCCAGCAACCTGGGACGGAACTATGGCTACACCTTC. Its protein product is CASNLGRNYGYTF.

The rearrangement uses TRBV6-5 and TRBJ2-1, with no clear D. CDR1 MNHEY and CDR2 SVGAGI come from the germline V gene. Trimming took 6 bases from V and 7 from J, leaving 13 bases between them. The CDR3 covers 13 residues. The CDR3 is CASSRFVGNEQFF. CDR3 nucleotides: TGTGCCAGCAGCCGCTTTGTGGGGAATGAGCAGTTCTTC.

The J gene is TRBJ2-3, the V gene TRBV7-2, with D unresolved. Germline CDR1 and CDR2: SGHTA and FQGNSA. V was pared by 5 bases and J by 4 bases, with 7 bases between. The CDR3 covers 12 residues. Here the CDR3 DNA reads TGTGCCAGCAGCCCCAGGTCAGATACGCAGTATTTT. Protein: CASSPRSDTQYF.

The rearrangement joins TRBV5-1 to TRBJ2-3; weak D call: TRBD1 (6 bases). Looked up from germline, CDR1 is SGHRS and CDR2 is YFSETQ. The V and J ends lost 1 base and 6 bases respectively, with 15 bases between them. This CDR3 contains 15 residues. CDR3 in amino acids: CASSLTSTGRDTQYF. In nucleotides, the CDR3 is TGCGCCAGCAGCTTGACGTCTACAGGGCGCGATACGCAGTATTTT.

The chain combines TRBV5-4 with TRBJ2-5; 9 bases line up with TRBD2. The CDR3 is 15 residues long. The V gene's germline CDR1 is SGHNT and CDR2 YYREEE (reference sequence). V shed 4 bases and J 5 bases; nucleotides not matched to a gene: 9. The CDR3 sequence: CASSGGGAGWETQYF. For the CDR3, the DNA is TGTGCCAGCAGCGGCGGGGGGGCCGGGTGGGAGACCCAGTACTTC. The full variable domain, in which reference TRBV5-4 and TRBJ2-5 provide the parts outside the CDR3, is ETGVTQSPTHLIKTRGQQVTLRCSSQSGHNTVSWYQQALGQGPQFIFQYYREEENGRGNFPPRFSGLQFPNYSSELNVNALELDDSALYLCASSGGGAGWETQYFGPGTRLLVL.

The rearrangement uses TRBV2 and TRBJ2-7; 12 bases are a match to TRBD2. The CDR3 is made up of 15 amino acids. The germline CDR1 and CDR2 sequences are SNHLY and FYNNEI. With V trimmed by 8 bases and J by 1 base, 6 bases remained unmatched. Written as DNA, the CDR3 is TGTGCCAGCCGCACTAGCGGGGGGTGGTCCTACGAGCAGTACTTC. It translates to CASRTSGGWSYEQYF.

This clonotype has a single count. V is TRBV20-1 and J is TRBJ1-3, with 7 bases that match TRBD1. This CDR3 is built from 14 residues. The germline V gene encodes CDR1 DFQATT and CDR2 SNEGSKA (reference sequence). Trimming removed 6 bases from V and 9 bases from J; junction bases left unmatched: 14. The CDR3 reads CSAAQGWEQGTIYF. The CDR3 nucleotides read TGCAGTGCCGCACAGGGGTGGGAACAGGGCACCATATATTTT.

The rearrangement joins TRBV4-1 to TRBJ2-7, with 8 nucleotides matching TRBD2. This CDR3 has 16 residues. Germline-derived CDR1 and CDR2 are MGHRA and YSYEKL. Trimming removed 1 base from V and 0 bases from J; junction bases left unmatched: 5. The CDR3 sequence is CASSQAQSGGSYEQYF. The CDR3 nucleotides are TGCGCCAGCAGCCAAGCCCAAAGCGGGGGCTCCTACGAGCAGTACTTC.

The chain has TRBV19 and TRBJ1-1, with D possibly being TRBD1 (6 bases). The V gene lost 5 bases and the J gene lost 6 bases, with 16 bases spanning the gap. CDR3 length equals 14 residues. The germline CDR1 and CDR2 sequences are LNHDA and SQIVND (reference sequence). The CDR3 DNA reads TGTGCCAGTAGTCTGAGTCAGGGGCGGGCTGAAGCTTTCTTT. Protein sequence: CASSLSQGRAEAFF.

V usage is TRBV5-1 and J usage is TRBJ2-3; no definite D call. The CDR3 loop spans 15 amino acids. Germline V gene sequence: CDR1 SGHRS, CDR2 YFSETQ. V dropped 0 bases and J dropped 0 bases, with 8 bases sitting between them. The CDR3 protein is CASSLVTSSTDTQYF. The DNA for the CDR3 is TGCGCCAGCAGCTTGGTTACCTCTAGCACAGATACGCAGTATTTT.

The rearrangement links TRBV2 to TRBJ1-3; no firm D call. V gave up 6 bases and J gave up 0 bases, with 12 bases separating them. Germline lookup yields CDR1 SNHLY and CDR2 FYNNEI. This CDR3 spans 15 amino acids. The DNA for the CDR3 is TGTGCCAGCAGACTCACACTCCTCTCTGGAAACACCATATATTTT. As protein: CASRLTLLSGNTIYF.

The chain employs TRBV29-1 and TRBJ2-1; TRBD2 aligns across 10 bases. In germline, CDR1 is SQVTM, CDR2 ANQGSEA. Losses at the gene ends were 4 bases for V and 7 bases for J; bases not matched to a gene: 7. The CDR3 length is 14 residues. DNA of the CDR3: TGCAGCGTTGTTATAGCGGGGGGAATAAATGAGCAGTTCTTC. It yields the protein CSVVIAGGINEQFF.

The rearrangement uses TRBV7-2 and TRBJ2-1; no definite D call. Germline-derived CDR1 and CDR2 are SGHTA and FQGNSA. This CDR3 comprises 16 residues. V was shortened by 1 base and J by 2 bases, with 12 bases between the two germline ends. The CDR3 nucleotides are TGTGCCAGCAGCTTAGTCGCCGCAGTTCCCTACAATGAGCAGTTCTTC. It codes for CASSLVAAVPYNEQFF.

The chain has TRBV20-1 and TRBJ2-1; D might be TRBD1 (5 bases). This CDR3 has 12 amino acids. V was trimmed by 6 bases and J by 6 bases, leaving 12 bases between them. CDR1 and CDR2 from the germline V gene are DFQATT and SNEGSKA (reference sequence). CDR3 protein: CSAQDTTNEQFF. The CDR3, as DNA: TGCAGTGCCCAGGACACAACCAATGAGCAGTTCTTC.

This chain links TRBV5-6 with TRBJ2-2; TRBD1 might be the D (5 bases). The ends were cut back, 2 bases at V and 5 bases at J, with 13 bases in the middle. From germline, CDR1 is SGHDT and CDR2 YYEEEE. CDR3 length: 15 amino acids. The DNA of the CDR3 is TGTGCCAGCAGCTTAGCCCCGAAGGGGACCGGGGAGCTGTTTTTT. Amino acids: CASSLAPKGTGELFF. Complete variable domain (other parts from reference TRBV5-6 and TRBJ2-2): DAGVTQSPTHLIKTRGQQVTLRCSPKSGHDTVSWYQQALGQGPQFIFQYYEEEERQRGNFPDRFSGHQFPNYSSELNVNALLLGDSALYLCASSLAPKGTGELFFGEGSRLTVL.

This sequence joins TRBV4-2 and TRBJ1-2, with 9 bases fitting TRBD1. The V gene end was trimmed by 4 bases and the J gene end by 1 base; junction bases not matched to a gene: 4. Germline V gene data show CDR1 as LGHNA and CDR2 as YNFKEQ. The CDR3 has 15 residues. CDR3 residues: CASSPGTGSNYGYTF. The CDR3 DNA is TGTGCCAGCAGCCCCGGGACAGGGAGTAACTATGGCTACACCTTC.